The T cell receptor (beta chain) under discussion was sequenced for a study of blood T cell repertoires in COVID-19. About the study: Sites in the United States, Italy and Spain provided acute and convalescent COVID-19 samples. In each case, the material was cDNA or gDNA derived from T cells, B-cell-depleted T cells, or PBMCs.

This clone occurred once. Authors' processing steps: Estimates of nucleated cell counts were drawn from the amplification of reference gene primers. The table came from immunoSEQ multiplex PCR; TCRdb's copy has only in-frame clones and leaves some out. V, J and clone size are those of that table, while D and trimming were read from the DNA. The sample lists approximately 100,000 clones, approximately 84% occurring once. The CDR3 runs 14 residues. V shed 0 bases and J shed 5 bases, with 9 bases lying between them. Germline V lookup: CDR1 ENHRY, CDR2 SYGVKD. The V call is TRBV10-3, the J call TRBJ2-3; no definite D call. Sequencing was carried out using peripheral blood. The TCR comes from a human donor in a cohort sampled during active COVID-19. Here the CDR3 DNA reads TGTGCCATCAGTGAGTCGTTAGTCCGAGATACGCAGTATTTT. It translates to CAISESLVRDTQYF.